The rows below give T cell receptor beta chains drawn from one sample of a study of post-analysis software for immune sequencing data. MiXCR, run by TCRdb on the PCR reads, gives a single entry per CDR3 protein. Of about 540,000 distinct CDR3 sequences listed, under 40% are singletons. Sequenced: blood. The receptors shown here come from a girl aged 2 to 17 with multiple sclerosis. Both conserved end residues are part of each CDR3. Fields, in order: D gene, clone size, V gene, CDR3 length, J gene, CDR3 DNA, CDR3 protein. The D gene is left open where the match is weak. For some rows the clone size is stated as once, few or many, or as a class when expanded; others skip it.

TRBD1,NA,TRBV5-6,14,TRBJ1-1,TGTGCCAGCAGCCTCAACAGGGGGCGGACTGAAGCTTTCTTT,CASSLNRGRTEAFF
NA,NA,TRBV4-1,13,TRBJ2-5,TGCGCCAGCAGACAATCAACGGGTTATGAGCAGTACTTC,CASRQSTGYEQYF
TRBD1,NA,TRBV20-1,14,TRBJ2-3,TGCAGTGCCCACCCCCCGGGACAGGGAGATACGCAGTATTTT,CSAHPPGQGDTQYF
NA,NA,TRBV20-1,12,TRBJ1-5,TGCAGTGCCCTTGAGGTGAGGCAGCCCCAGCATTTT,CSALEVRQPQHF
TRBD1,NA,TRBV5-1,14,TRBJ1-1,TGTGCCAGCAGCTTGACAGGGGCGAACACTGAAGCTTTCTTT,CASSLTGANTEAFF
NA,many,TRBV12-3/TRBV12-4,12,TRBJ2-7,TGTGCCAGCAGTCGAGACCCTAACGAGCAGTACTTC,CASSRDPNEQYF
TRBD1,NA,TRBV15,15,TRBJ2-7,TGTGCCACCAGCACCCTACAGGGGAGCTCCTACGAGCAGTACTTC,CATSTLQGSSYEQYF
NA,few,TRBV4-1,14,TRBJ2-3,TGCGCCAGCAGCCAGTGGACTAATACAGATACGCAGTATTTT,CASSQWTNTDTQYF
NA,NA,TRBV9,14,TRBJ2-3,TGTGCCAGCAGCGTCCAACCACGGCCAGATACGCAGTATTTT,CASSVQPRPDTQYF
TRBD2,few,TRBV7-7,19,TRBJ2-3,TGTGCTAGCAGCCCCGGTATGGGTACGGCGGGGGGGTACACAGATACGCAGTATTTT,CASSPGMGTAGGYTDTQYF
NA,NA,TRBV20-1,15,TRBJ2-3,TGCAGTGCTAGAGATCTACGGGAACCCACAGATACGCAGTATTTT,CSARDLREPTDTQYF